This T cell receptor beta chain was documented in a study of cytomegalovirus exposure and HLA in healthy donors. V was pared by 3 bases and J by 3 bases, with 14 bases of the junction left unmatched. CDR1 and CDR2 from the germline V gene are SGDLS and YYNGEE. The CDR3 runs 18 residues. Method: immunoSEQ multiplex PCR; TCRdb's copy keeps in-frame clones and lacks some. This repertoire shows more than 100,000 clones, 70% to 90% found once; its top ten account for about 6%. From the 120-subject validation cohort, which was separate from the approximately 670-subject first cohort, the donors were drawn. Study outcomes and limitations: Researchers counted around 180 TCR beta chains as cytomegalovirus-associated. With high specificity and sensitivity, the classifier reportedly diagnosed cytomegalovirus status. The CMV antigen specificity of a few CMV-associated chains was confirmed through in vitro analysis.

As to this clone: Its antigen remains unidentified.

This TCR was sampled from a woman between 18 and 30 years old in good health and CMV-seropositive. Sample: PBMCs. The rearrangement links TRBV9 to TRBJ1-2; TRBD1 matches at 10 bases. CDR3: CASSDLIGDRGLDYGYTF. DNA for the CDR3: TGTGCCAGCAGCGACTTGATAGGTGACAGGGGGCTAGACTATGGCTACACCTTC.